The subject of this entry is one T cell receptor (beta chain). This sample stems from a study of blood T cell repertoires in COVID-19. The V and J ends lost 6 bases and 6 bases respectively, with 17 bases between them. The CDR3 is 15 residues long. The germline CDR1 and CDR2 sequences are KGHSH and LQKENI. Here immunoSEQ multiplex PCR was the method, and the copy in TCRdb shows in-frame clones only, minus some. The sample lists about 150,000 clones; over 60% were seen once. This TCR derives from a woman over 75 with acute or convalescent COVID-19. Sample: peripheral blood. The J gene is TRBJ2-2, the V gene TRBV18, with D uncertain. DNA for the CDR3: TGTGCCAGCTCCCCGGTAGGAGACCAGTCCGGGGAGCTGTTTTTT. As protein: CASSPVGDQSGELFF.